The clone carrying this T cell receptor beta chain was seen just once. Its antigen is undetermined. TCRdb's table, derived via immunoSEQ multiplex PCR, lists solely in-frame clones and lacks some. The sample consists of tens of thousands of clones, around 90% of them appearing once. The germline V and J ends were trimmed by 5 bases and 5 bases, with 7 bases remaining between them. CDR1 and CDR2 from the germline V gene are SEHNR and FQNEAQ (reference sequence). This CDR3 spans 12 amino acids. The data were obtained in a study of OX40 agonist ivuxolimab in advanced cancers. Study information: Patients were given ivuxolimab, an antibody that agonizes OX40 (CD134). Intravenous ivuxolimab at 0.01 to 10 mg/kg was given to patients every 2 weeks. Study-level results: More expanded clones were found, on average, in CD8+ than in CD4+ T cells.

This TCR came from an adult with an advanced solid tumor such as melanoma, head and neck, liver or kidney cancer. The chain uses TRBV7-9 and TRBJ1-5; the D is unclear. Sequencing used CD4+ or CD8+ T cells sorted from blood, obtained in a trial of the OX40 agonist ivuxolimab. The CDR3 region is CASSAEDQPQHF. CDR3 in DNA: TGTGCCAGCAGCGCAGAGGATCAGCCCCAGCATTTT.